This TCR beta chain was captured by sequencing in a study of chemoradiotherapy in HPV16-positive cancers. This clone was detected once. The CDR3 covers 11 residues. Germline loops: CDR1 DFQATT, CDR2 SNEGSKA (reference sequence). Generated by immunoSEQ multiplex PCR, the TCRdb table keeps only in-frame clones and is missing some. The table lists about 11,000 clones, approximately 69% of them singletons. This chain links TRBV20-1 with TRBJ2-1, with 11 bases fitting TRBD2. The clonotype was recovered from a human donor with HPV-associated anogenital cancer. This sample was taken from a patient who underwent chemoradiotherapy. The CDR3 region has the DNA TGCGTAGGACTAGCGGGCAAGGCGCAGTTCTTC. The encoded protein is CVGLAGKAQFF.